One sample yielded the 4 T cell receptor beta chains listed below, sequenced in a study of OX40 agonist ivuxolimab in advanced cancers. Clones were read by immunoSEQ multiplex PCR, and TCRdb kept only the in-frame ones, dropping some. The sample shows about 73,000 clones, about 93% of them seen only once. The sample in question was CD4+ or CD8+ T cells sorted from blood, obtained in a trial of the OX40 agonist ivuxolimab. These receptors were obtained from an adult with an advanced solid tumor such as melanoma, head and neck, liver or kidney cancer.

The chain joins TRBV5-1 to TRBJ1-2, with D uncertain. The CDR3 covers 13 residues. The germline gives CDR1 SGHRS, CDR2 YFSETQ. The V and J ends lost 0 bases and 4 bases respectively, with 7 bases between them. Written as DNA, the CDR3 is TGCGCCAGCAGCTTGGCCGGGGTCTATGGCTACACCTTC. Protein sequence: CASSLAGVYGYTF.

The V and J genes are TRBV30 and TRBJ1-2; tentative D call: TRBD1 (5 bases). The V end was cut by 5 bases, the J end by 5 bases, with 21 bases between. CDR3 length equals 15 residues. Germline lookup yields CDR1 GTSNPN and CDR2 SVGIG (reference sequence). In nucleotides, the CDR3 is TGTGCCTGGGACACCTCGGGACGCAATCGGTATGGCTACACCTTC. Translating it yields CAWDTSGRNRYGYTF.

The chain recombines TRBV7-9 with TRBJ2-1; 11 bases align to TRBD2. Unmatched junction bases numbered 10, after V lost 8 bases and J lost 7 bases. The CDR3 is 15 residues long. Germline V gene data show CDR1 as SEHNR and CDR2 as FQNEAQ (reference sequence). CDR3 residues: CASAFLAGGQNEQFF. The CDR3 DNA reads as TGTGCCAGCGCGTTCTTAGCGGGAGGGCAAAATGAGCAGTTCTTC. Together with reference TRBV7-9 and TRBJ2-1, the CDR3 gives the full variable domain: DTGVSQNPRHKITKRGQNVTFRCDPISEHNRLYWYRQTLGQGPEFLTYFQNEAQLEKSRLLSDRFSAERPKGSFSTLEIQRTEQGDSAMYLCASAFLAGGQNEQFFGPGTRLTVL.

The chain employs TRBV5-1 and TRBJ2-3, with D unresolved. V shed 0 bases and J shed 1 base, with 9 bases lying between them. Germline V gives CDR1 SGHRS, CDR2 YFSETQ. The CDR3 is made up of 15 amino acids. The CDR3, as DNA: TGCGCCAGCAGCTTGGTCGCATCAGGCACAGATACGCAGTATTTT. As protein: CASSLVASGTDTQYF.